This note documents a single TCR beta chain sequence. Its specificity is not known. TCRdb's table, derived via immunoSEQ multiplex PCR, lists solely in-frame clones and lacks some. The sample includes 77,000 or so clones, under 95% of them seen just once. The data were obtained in a study of OX40 agonist ivuxolimab in advanced cancers. About the research overall: Patients were given ivuxolimab, an antibody that agonizes OX40 (CD134). Dose-escalation subjects each had hepatocellular carcinoma, melanoma, renal cell or head and neck cancer. Findings and caveats of the study: Low levels of normalized T-cell clonal expansion also appeared in some nonresponders. At 0.1 to 3.0 mg/kg, CD4+ and CD8+ blood T cells expanded clonally by week 6.

The specimen comprised CD4+ or CD8+ T cells sorted from blood, sampled in a trial of the OX40 agonist ivuxolimab. This sequence was found in an adult with an advanced solid tumor such as melanoma, head and neck, liver or kidney cancer.

CDR3 bases: TGTGCCATCAGTGATAATGGCTACACCTTC. Translating gives CAISDNGYTF. The V call is TRBV10-3, the J call TRBJ1-2; D is uncertain. The CDR3 contains 10 residues. Per germline, CDR1 ENHRY and CDR2 SYGVKD. Deletions cut 3 bases from V and 6 bases from J, with 2 bases between.